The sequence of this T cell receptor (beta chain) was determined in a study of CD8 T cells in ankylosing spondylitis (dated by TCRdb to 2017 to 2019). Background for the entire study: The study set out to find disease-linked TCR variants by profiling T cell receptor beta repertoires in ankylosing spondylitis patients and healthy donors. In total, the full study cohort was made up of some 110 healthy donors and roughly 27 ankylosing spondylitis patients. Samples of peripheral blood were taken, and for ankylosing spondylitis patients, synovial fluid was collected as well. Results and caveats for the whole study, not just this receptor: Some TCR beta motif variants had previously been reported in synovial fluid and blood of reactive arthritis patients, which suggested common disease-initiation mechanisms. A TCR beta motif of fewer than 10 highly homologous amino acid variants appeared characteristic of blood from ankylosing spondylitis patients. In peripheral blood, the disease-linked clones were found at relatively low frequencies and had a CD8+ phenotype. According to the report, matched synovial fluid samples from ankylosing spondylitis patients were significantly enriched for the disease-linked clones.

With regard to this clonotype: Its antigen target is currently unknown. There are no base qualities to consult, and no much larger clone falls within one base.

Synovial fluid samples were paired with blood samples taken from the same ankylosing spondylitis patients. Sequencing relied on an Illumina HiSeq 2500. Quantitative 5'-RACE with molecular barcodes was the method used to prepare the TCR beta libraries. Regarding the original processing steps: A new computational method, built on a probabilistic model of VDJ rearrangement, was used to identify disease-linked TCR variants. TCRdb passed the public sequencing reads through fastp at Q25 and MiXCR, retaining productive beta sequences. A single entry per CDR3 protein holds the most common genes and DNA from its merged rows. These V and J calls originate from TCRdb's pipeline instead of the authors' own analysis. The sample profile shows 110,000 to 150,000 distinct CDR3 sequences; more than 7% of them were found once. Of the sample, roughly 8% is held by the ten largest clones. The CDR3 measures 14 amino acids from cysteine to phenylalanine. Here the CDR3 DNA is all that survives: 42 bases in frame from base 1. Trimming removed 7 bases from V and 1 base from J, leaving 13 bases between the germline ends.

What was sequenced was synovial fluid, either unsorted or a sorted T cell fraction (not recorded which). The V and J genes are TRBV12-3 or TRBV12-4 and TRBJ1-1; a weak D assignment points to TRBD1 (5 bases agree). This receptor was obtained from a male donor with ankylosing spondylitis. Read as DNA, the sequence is TGTGCCAGCATTACAAGTGGGGGGAACACTGAAGCTTTCTTT. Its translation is CASITSGGNTEAFF.